The present entry profiles one T cell receptor (beta chain) with its context. What it binds is not known. Trimming cost V 6 bases and J 0 bases, with 18 bases left between them. Germline V gene sequence: CDR1 SNHLY, CDR2 FYNNEI. This CDR3 is built from 17 residues. The method was immunoSEQ multiplex PCR; TCRdb's version includes in-frame clones alone and lacks a portion of them. The profile shows roughly 110,000 clones, more than 75% of them singletons. This entry comes from a study of T cell responses to AZD1222 COVID-19 vaccine. Overall study results and limits: Elevations in Spike-specific TCR breadth and depth followed administration of two AZD1222 doses. The study found vaccine-associated CD4 TCRs spanning spike, dominant at 160-218 and 743-854.

The TCR originated in an adult in good health. The V and J genes are TRBV2 and TRBJ1-5, with D perhaps matching TRBD1 (5 bases). Sequencing used peripheral blood, obtained on day 0 of AZD1222 vaccination. CDR3 region: CASSFRSGIGSNQPQHF. The CDR3 nucleotides read TGTGCCAGCAGCTTCCGGTCAGGGATTGGTAGCAATCAGCCCCAGCATTTT.